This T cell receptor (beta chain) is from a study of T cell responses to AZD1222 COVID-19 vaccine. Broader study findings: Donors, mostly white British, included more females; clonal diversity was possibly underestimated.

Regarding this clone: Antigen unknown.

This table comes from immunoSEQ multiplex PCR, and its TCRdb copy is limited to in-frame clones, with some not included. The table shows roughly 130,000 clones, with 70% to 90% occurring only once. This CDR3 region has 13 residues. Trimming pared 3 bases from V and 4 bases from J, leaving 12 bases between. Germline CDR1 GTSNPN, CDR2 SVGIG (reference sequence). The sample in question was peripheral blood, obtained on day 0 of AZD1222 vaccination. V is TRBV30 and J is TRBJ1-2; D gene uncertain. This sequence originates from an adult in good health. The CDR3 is CAWSHEEFYGYTF. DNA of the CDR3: TGTGCCTGGAGCCATGAGGAGTTCTATGGCTACACCTTC.